In its sample, the clone carrying this T cell receptor beta chain is medium-sized (0.01 to 0.1%). The CDR3 is made up of 14 amino acids. Germline CDR1 reads MNHNS; CDR2 reads SASEGT. Via MiXCR, TCRdb re-called the PCR reads, giving one row per CDR3 protein. The sample has about 10,000 distinct CDR3 sequences, 25% to 35% seen once. This entry comes from a study of immune characterization of retroperitoneal liposarcoma. The clonotype originates from a female donor with retroperitoneal liposarcoma. The chain carries TRBV6-1 and TRBJ2-1, with 8 positions matching TRBD1. The tail of the sequence fits TRBJ2-7 better, so the J call may be wrong. Sequenced material: tumor tissue. CDR3 protein: CASSSYRGTYEQYF. The CDR3 nucleotides are TGTGCCAGCAGTTCATACAGGGGGACCTACGAGCAGTACTTC.